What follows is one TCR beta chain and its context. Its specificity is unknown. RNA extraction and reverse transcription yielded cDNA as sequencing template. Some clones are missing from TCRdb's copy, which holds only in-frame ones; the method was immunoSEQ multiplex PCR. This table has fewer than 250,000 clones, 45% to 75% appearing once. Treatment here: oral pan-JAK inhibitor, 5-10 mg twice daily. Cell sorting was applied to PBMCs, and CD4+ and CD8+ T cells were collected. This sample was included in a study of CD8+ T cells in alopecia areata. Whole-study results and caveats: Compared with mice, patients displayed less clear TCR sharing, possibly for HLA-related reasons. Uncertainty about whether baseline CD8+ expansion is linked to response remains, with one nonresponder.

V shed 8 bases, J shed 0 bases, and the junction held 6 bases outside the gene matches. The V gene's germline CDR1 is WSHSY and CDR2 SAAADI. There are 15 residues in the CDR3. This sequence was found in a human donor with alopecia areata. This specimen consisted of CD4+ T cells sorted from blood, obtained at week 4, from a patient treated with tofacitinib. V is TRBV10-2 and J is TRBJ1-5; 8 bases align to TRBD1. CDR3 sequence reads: CASGGTGNSNQPQHF. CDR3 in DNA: TGCGCCAGCGGAGGGACAGGCAATAGCAATCAGCCCCAGCATTTT.